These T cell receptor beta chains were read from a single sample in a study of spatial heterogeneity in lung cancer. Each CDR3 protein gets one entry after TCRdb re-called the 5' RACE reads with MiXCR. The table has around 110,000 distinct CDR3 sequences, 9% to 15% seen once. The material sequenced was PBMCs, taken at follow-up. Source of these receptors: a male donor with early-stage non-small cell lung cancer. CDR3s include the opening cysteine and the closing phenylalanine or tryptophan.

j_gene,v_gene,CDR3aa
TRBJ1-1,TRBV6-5,CASSYSPGGGTEAFF
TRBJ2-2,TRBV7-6,CASSYRTGRNTGELFF
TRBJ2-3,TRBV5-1,CASSLVLAYTDTQYF
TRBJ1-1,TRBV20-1,CSARRGAMRTEAFF
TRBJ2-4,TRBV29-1,CSARGEDIQYF
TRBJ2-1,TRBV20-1,CSAPLAGGLHNEKFF
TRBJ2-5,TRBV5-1,CASSLGTGLRETQYF
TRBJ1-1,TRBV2,CASSPKAEAFF
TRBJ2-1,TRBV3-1,CASRARRGQGRGNEQFF
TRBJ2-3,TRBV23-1,CASNRQGCTDTQYF
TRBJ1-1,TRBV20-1,CSARRGQGNTEAFF
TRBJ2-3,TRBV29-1,CSVSGLVLDTQYF